The clone carrying this TCR beta chain was detected many times. Deletions cut 4 bases from V and 6 bases from J, with 11 bases between. This CDR3 is 12 amino acids long. Germline lookup yields CDR1 SGHNT and CDR2 YYREEE (reference sequence). This specimen belongs to a study of early T cells in non-severe SARS-CoV-2 infection. TCRdb re-called the 5' RACE reads with MiXCR, one entry per CDR3 protein. The repertoire includes more than 65,000 distinct CDR3 sequences, approximately 13% of them detected once, and about 1.4% sits in the top ten. This TCR came from an adult who was a healthcare worker with PCR-confirmed SARS-CoV-2 infection or an uninfected control (not recorded which). This rearrangement joins TRBV5-4 to TRBJ2-7; D gene unclear. Sequenced sample: whole blood. The CDR3 is CASSPGPLEQYF. CDR3 in DNA: TGTGCCAGCAGCCCAGGACCCCTCGAGCAGTACTTC.